Detailed here is one T cell receptor beta chain. What antigen it recognizes has not been identified. No much larger clone exists at a distance of one base, and base qualities are not known. This entry comes from a study of OX40 agonist ivuxolimab in advanced cancers. In terms of the full investigation: Ivuxolimab was an agonistic, fully human IgG2 monoclonal antibody directed against OX40 (CD134), a costimulatory receptor. Intravenous ivuxolimab was administered to patients every 2 weeks at six dose levels: 0.01, 0.1, 0.3, 1.5, 3 and 10 mg/kg. Of the approximately 54 patients in dose escalation, about 20 had hepatocellular carcinoma, some 15 had melanoma, 9 had renal cell carcinoma and 9 had head and neck cancer. A male proportion of 82.7% and a mean age of approximately 61 years, ranging from roughly 23 to 85, were recorded for the dose-escalation cohort. Prior anti-PD-1, anti-PD-L1 or anti-CTLA-4 therapy was permitted, and checkpoint inhibitors had been received by 30% to 40% of dose-escalation patients. Partial responses occurred in three dose-escalation patients: two with cutaneous melanoma and one with hepatocellular carcinoma. The purpose of peripheral TCRbeta sequencing was to test whether ivuxolimab changed TCR sequence diversity and led to clonal T-cell expansion. The paper describes the monotherapy dose-escalation part (N of about 55 patients) of the phase I trial of ivuxolimab. The paper as a whole reports these results and caveats: Low levels of normalized T-cell clonal expansion were also seen in some patients who did not respond. Which antigens the clonally expanded peripheral T cells were specific for was not determined. Partial responders in the 0.1-3.0 mg/kg groups had among the lowest normalized peripheral clonal expansion, especially among CD8+ T cells. After ivuxolimab, expanded clones were on average more numerous among CD8+ T cells than among CD4+ T cells. At doses from 0.1 to 3.0 mg/kg, clonal expansion was seen in both CD4+ and CD8+ blood T cells between baseline and week 6.

Patients with autoimmune disease history or receiving systemic immunosuppression were excluded from the trial. Peripheral blood for TCR sequencing was collected from all dose cohorts at baseline, on cycle 4 day 1, and on cycle 7 day 1. The samples were drawn from a first-in-human, open-label, multicenter phase I dose-escalation trial of ivuxolimab. The trial enrolled adults with locally advanced or metastatic head and neck squamous cell, hepatocellular, melanoma or renal cell carcinoma. Before TCR sequencing, CD4+ T cells and CD8+ T cells from peripheral blood were sorted into separate populations. For sequencing of the TCRbeta CDR3 region, genomic DNA was extracted from the sorted cells. TCRbeta CDR3 regions were sequenced using the immunoSEQ Assay. TCRdb holds this immuneACCESS table with in-frame rearrangements only. Some clones are missing; in checked studies, unresolved V genes explain under half, and the rest has no known cause. Here the sample has over 90,000 clones; under 90% occur a single time. The ten largest clones capture over 1.5% of the sample.

The V end gives up 7 bases and the J end 6 bases, leaving 5 bases in the junction not matched to a gene. Taken from the germline V gene (reference sequence), the CDR1 and CDR2 loops are MNHEY and SMNVEV. The CDR3 goes from the cysteine to the phenylalanine over 15 residues. CDR3 DNA is the only sequence kept; it has 45 bases, read in frame from the first base. In this chain, TRBV27 is recombined with TRBJ2-1, and TRBD2 aligns with 14 junction nucleotides. This TCR was recovered from an adult with an advanced solid tumor such as melanoma, head and neck, liver or kidney cancer. The sequences come from CD4+ or CD8+ T cells sorted from blood, collected in a trial of the OX40 agonist ivuxolimab. The CDR3 amino acid sequence is: CASNMGLAGANEQFF. The bases read TGTGCCAGCAACATGGGACTAGCGGGAGCCAATGAGCAGTTCTTC.